This T cell receptor beta chain is from a study of T cell responses to AZD1222 COVID-19 vaccine. Notes on the study in general: Along spike, vaccine-associated CD4 TCRs were found throughout, with dominance at 160-218 and 743-854.

Concerning this clone: The antigen is undetermined.

TCRdb's copy holds only in-frame clones and misses some; the assay was immunoSEQ multiplex PCR. The sample carries just over 60,000 clones, about 70% recorded once. Trimming took 4 bases from V and 1 from J; bases not matched to a gene: 3. This CDR3 is 15 amino acids long. Germline V lookup: CDR1 MNHEY, CDR2 SVGEGT. This receptor was obtained from an adult in good health. This rearrangement joins TRBV6-2 or TRBV6-3 to TRBJ2-7; 11 positions agree with TRBD2. The sequencing here drew on peripheral blood, taken on day 0 of AZD1222 vaccination. CDR3: CASSFLAGGSYEQYF. In DNA form, the CDR3 reads TGTGCCAGCAGTTTCCTAGCGGGGGGTTCCTACGAGCAGTACTTC.